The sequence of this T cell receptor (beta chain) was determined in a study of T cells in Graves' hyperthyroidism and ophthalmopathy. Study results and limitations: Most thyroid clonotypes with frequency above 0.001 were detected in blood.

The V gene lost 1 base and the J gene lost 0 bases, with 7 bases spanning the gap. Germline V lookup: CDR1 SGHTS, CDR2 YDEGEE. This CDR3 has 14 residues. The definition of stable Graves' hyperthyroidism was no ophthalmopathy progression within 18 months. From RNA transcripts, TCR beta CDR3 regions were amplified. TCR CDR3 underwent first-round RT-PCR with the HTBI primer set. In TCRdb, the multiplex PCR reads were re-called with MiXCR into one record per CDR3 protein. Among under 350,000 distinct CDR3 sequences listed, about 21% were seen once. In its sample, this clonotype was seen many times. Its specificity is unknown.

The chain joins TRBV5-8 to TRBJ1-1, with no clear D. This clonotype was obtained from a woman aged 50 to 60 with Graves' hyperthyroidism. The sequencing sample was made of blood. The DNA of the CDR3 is TGTGCCAGCAGCTTGCGGGATATGAACACTGAAGCTTTCTTT. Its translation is CASSLRDMNTEAFF.